This T cell receptor beta chain was recovered during a study of a mutant IDH1 vaccine in newly diagnosed glioma. Assay used: immunoSEQ multiplex PCR; TCRdb lists only in-frame clones, some missing. The table shows 95,000 to 100,000 clones, with roughly 89% occurring only once. Time point denoted: baseline, week 1 (first vaccination visit). Treatment: pre-vaccination baseline after standard-of-care therapy. Per the germline V gene, CDR1 is SGHRS and CDR2 is YFSETQ. This CDR3 is 15 amino acids long. V was pared by 4 bases and J by 3 bases, with 3 bases of the junction left unmatched. Broader study findings: Immune responses induced by vaccination arose in approximately 92% of the patients.

Concerning this clone: Its specificity is not known.

This clonotype was obtained from a woman aged 50 to 60 with glioma. This sequence joins TRBV5-1 and TRBJ2-2; 10 bases fit TRBD1. The sequencing used PBMCs, collected from a glioma patient treated with radiotherapy, temozolomide or both. Here the CDR3 reads CASSAGQGDTGELFF. CDR3 sequence (DNA): TGCGCCAGCAGCGCAGGACAGGGGGACACCGGGGAGCTGTTTTTT.